The 4 T cell receptor beta chains given below trace back to one sample, sequenced in a study of T cells after yellow fever vaccination. MiXCR, applied by TCRdb to the 5' RACE reads, yields one record per CDR3 protein. The sample records 250,000 to 350,000 distinct CDR3 sequences, 4% to 5.5% being singletons. The specimen was PBMCs, collected 15 days after the yellow fever booster vaccination. These receptors all stem from a man aged 18 to 30 who received the YFV17D yellow fever vaccine.

This clonotype came up many times. CDR3 bases: TGCGCCAGCAGCCAAAAGGACAGGGGCTATGAGCAGTTCTTC. Protein sequence: CASSQKDRGYEQFF. The chain has TRBV5-1 and TRBJ2-1, with 9 bases identical to TRBD1. This CDR3 is built from 14 residues. The ends lost 4 bases at V and 8 bases at J; junction bases unmatched: 7. CDR1 and CDR2 (germline): SGHRS, YFSETQ.

This clonotype occurred many times. The chain joins TRBV29-1 to TRBJ2-3; D is undetermined. Looked up from germline, CDR1 is SQVTM and CDR2 is ANQGSEA. Trimming took off 4 bases at V and 3 bases at J, with 14 bases between the two ends. The CDR3 spans 14 residues. DNA of the CDR3: TGCAGCGTTGGATACGGCCCCGAAACAGATACGCAGTATTTT. It encodes CSVGYGPETDTQYF.

This clonotype was counted many times. The CDR3: CASSLRDRGVTEAFF. The CDR3 bases are TGTGCCAGCAGCCTCCGGGACAGAGGGGTCACTGAAGCTTTCTTT. The V and J genes are TRBV7-6 and TRBJ1-1; 7 nucleotides line up with TRBD1. J gave up 4 bases and V 5 bases, and 10 bases lay outside the gene matches. Germline V CDR1 and CDR2: SGHVS, FNYEAQ. There are 15 residues in the CDR3.

This clonotype was counted many times. The chain links TRBV5-1 to TRBJ1-6; 8 positions match TRBD1. Germline lookup yields CDR1 SGHRS and CDR2 YFSETQ. The CDR3 extends over 15 amino acids. The trim removed 1 base at V and 9 bases at J, leaving 6 bases unmatched. The CDR3 is CASSLQGASISPLHF. In nucleotides, the CDR3 is TGCGCCAGCAGCTTGCAGGGGGCCTCAATTTCACCCCTCCACTTT.